This TCR beta chain was identified during a study of Ad26.COV2.S vaccination and SARS-CoV-2 variants. On the study more broadly: A participant enrolled in the COV1001 Ad26.COV2.S trial arm provided the sample. Intramuscular Ad26.COV2.S at 5x10^10 or 1x10^11 viral particles.

The CDR3 spans 13 residues. The V and J ends lost 6 bases and 7 bases, in that order; junction bases with no gene match: 8. Germline V CDR1 and CDR2: SGDLS, YYNGEE. This sample's treatment: around 19 received Ad26.COV2.S at low or high dose, single or two shots; roughly five received placebo; per-sample allocation not given. Specimen acquisition occurred on day 63 following the initial vaccine or placebo injection. This adult donor, from Boston, was 18-55 years old. Vaccination used an Ad26 vector expressing Wuhan-strain SARS-CoV-2 spike. This table comes from immunoSEQ multiplex PCR, and its TCRdb copy is limited to in-frame clones, with some not included. The sample shows more than 300,000 clones, approximately 90% of them seen only once.

This clonotype originated in a person aged 18-60 years who received the Ad26.COV2.S COVID-19 vaccine or a placebo. The sequencing used peripheral blood, collected in a trial of Ad26.COV2.S vaccine versus placebo. This chain uses TRBV9 with TRBJ2-7; 9 nucleotides line up with TRBD2. DNA for the CDR3: TGTGCCAGCAATACGGGACTAGCCGGGGAGCAGTACTTC. Translation: CASNTGLAGEQYF.